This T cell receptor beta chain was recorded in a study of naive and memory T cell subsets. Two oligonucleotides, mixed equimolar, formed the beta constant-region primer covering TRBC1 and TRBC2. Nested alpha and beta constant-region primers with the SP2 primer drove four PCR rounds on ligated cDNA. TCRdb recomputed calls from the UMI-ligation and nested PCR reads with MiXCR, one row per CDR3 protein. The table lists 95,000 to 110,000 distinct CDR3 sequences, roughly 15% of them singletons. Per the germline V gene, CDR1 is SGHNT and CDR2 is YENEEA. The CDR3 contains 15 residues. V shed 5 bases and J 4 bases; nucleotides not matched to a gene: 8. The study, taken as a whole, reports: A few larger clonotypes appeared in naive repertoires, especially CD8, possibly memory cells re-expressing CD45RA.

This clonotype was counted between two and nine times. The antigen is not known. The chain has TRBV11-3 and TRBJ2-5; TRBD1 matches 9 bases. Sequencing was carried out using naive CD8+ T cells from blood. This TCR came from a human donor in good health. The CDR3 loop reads CASSPWTGVGETQYF. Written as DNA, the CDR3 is TGTGCCAGCAGCCCCTGGACAGGGGTAGGAGAGACCCAGTACTTC.